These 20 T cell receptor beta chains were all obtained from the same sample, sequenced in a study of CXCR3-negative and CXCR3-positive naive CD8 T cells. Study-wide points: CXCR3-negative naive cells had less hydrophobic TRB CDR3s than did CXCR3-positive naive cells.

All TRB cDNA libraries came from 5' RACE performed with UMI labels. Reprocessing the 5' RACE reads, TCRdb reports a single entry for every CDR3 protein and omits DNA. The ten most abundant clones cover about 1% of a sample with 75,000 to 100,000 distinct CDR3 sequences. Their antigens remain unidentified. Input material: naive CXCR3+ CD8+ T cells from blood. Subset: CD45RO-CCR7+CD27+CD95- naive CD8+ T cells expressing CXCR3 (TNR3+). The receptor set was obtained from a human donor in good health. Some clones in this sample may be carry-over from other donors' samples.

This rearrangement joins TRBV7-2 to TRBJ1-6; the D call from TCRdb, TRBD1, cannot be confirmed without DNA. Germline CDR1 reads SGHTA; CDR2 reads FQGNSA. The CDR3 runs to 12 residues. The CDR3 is CASSPGGSPLHF.

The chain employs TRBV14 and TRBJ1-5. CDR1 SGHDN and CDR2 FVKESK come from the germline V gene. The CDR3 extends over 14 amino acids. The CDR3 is CASSQRGYGQPQHF.

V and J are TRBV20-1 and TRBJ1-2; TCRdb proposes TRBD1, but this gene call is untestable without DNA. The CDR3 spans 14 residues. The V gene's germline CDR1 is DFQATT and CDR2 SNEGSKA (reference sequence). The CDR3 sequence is CSARDGTGDYGYTF.

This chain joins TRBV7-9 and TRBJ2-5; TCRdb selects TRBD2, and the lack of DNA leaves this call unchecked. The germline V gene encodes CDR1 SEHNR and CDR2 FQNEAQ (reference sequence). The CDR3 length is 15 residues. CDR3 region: CASSLRSPAGETQYF.

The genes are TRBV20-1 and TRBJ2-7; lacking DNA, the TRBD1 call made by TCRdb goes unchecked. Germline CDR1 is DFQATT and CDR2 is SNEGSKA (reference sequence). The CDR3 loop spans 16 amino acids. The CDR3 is CSARVASGGAQYEQYF.

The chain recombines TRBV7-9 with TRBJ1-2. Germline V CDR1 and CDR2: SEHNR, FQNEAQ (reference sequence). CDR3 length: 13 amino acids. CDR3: CASSLAGNYGYTF.

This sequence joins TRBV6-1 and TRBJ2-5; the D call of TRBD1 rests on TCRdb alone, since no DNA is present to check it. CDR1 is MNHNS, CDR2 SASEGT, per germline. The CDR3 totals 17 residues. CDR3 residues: CASSEARSRGRGETQYF.

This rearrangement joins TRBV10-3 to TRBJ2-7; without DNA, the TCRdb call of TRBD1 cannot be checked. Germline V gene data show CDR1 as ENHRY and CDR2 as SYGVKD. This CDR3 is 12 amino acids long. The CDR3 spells CAIGQGDYEQYF.

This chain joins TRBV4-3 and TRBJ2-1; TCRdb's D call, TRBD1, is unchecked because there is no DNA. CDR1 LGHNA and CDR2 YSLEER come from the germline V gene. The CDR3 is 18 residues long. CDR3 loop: CASSQDFSGGAGYNEQFF.

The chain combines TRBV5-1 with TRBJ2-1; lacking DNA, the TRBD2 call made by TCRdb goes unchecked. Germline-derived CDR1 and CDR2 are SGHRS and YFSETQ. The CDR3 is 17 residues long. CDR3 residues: CASSWQPGLADYNEQFF.

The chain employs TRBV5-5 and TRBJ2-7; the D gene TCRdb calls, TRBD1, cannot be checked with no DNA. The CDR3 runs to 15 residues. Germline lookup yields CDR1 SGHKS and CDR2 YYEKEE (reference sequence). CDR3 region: CASSLRFGGSYEQYF. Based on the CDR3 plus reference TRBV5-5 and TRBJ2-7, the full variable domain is DAGVTQSPTHLIKTRGQQVTLRCSPISGHKSVSWYQQVLGQGPQFIFQYYEKEERGRGNFPDRFSARQFPNYSSELNVNALLLGDSALYLCASSLRFGGSYEQYFGPGTRLTVT.

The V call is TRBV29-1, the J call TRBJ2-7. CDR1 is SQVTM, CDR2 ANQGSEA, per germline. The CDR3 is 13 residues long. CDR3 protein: CSVKTGDTYEQYF.

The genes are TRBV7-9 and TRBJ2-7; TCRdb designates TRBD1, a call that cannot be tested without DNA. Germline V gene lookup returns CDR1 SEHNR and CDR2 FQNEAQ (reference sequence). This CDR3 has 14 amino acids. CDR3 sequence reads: CASSWRDRGYEQYF.

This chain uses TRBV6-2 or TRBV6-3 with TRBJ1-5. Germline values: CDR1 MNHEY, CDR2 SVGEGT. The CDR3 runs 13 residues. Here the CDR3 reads CASSQGTIQPQHF.

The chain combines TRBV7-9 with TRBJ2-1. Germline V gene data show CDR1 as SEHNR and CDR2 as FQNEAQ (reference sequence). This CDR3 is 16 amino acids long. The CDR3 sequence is CASSPLTGAGYNEQFF.

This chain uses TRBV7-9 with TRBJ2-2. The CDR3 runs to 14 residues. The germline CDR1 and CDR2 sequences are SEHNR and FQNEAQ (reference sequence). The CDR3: CASSFDPNTGELFF.

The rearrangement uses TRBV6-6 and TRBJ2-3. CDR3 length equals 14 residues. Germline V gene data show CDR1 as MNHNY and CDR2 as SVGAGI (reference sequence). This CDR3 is CASSYQGPVYTQYF.

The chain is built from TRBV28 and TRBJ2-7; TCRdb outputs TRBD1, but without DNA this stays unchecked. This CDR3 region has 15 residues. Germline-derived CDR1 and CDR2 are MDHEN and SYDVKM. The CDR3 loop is CASSSPWGATYEQYF. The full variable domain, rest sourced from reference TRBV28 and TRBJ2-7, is DVKVTQSSRYLVKRTGEKVFLECVQDMDHENMFWYRQDPGLGLRLIYFSYDVKMKEKGDIPEGYSVSREKKERFSLILESASTNQTSMYLCASSSPWGATYEQYFGPGTRLTVT.

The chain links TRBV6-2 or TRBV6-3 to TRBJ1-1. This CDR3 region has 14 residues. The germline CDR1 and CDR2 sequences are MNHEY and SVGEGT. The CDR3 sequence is CASSYSSENTEAFF.

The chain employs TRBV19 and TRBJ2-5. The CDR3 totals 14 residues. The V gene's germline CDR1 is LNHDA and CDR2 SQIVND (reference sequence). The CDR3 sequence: CASRIEADKETQYF.